The source of this TCR beta chain is a study of spatial heterogeneity in lung cancer. Time point given: sample taken at primary tumor resection. The study, taken as a whole, reports: Within tumors, counts of expanded alpha and beta TCRs tracked tumor mutation counts.

V was cut by 5 bases and J by 1 base, with 8 bases left in between. CDR3 length: 13 amino acids. Germline V lookup: CDR1 LNHDA, CDR2 SQIVND (reference sequence). This clonotype was observed at least ten times. Antigen specificity is unknown. This beta chain is off target for a library built for alpha chains, so its abundance means little. A single record per CDR3 protein comes from TCRdb applying MiXCR to the 5' RACE reads. This sample yields some 15,000 distinct CDR3 sequences, of which 4% to 5% are seen a single time; approximately 20% belongs to the top ten. The sample here was lung tumor tissue, taken at surgery. The receptor comes from a female donor with early-stage non-small cell lung cancer. The chain carries TRBV19 and TRBJ2-5; D possibly corresponds to TRBD2 (6 bases). DNA for the CDR3: TGTGCCAGTAGTGGAGGGTTCCAAGAGACCCAGTACTTC. It is translated as CASSGGFQETQYF.